Shown below are 19 T cell receptor beta chains from a single sample sequenced in a study of radiotherapy plus CTLA-4 blockade in lung cancer. Assay: immunoSEQ multiplex PCR; the TCRdb copy retains only in-frame clones and omits some. Of 77,000 or so clones in the sample, roughly 74% are singletons; the top ten hold roughly a tenth. The starting material was peripheral blood, obtained from a patient treated with radiotherapy plus ipilimumab. These receptors came from a human donor with non-small cell lung cancer whose response to radiotherapy plus ipilimumab could not be evaluated.

The chain carries TRBV27 and TRBJ1-1, with D tentatively TRBD1 (6 bases). V shed 6 bases and J shed 1 base, with 18 bases lying between them. The V gene's germline CDR1 is MNHEY and CDR2 SMNVEV (reference sequence). The CDR3 has 16 residues. CDR3 in amino acids: CASSSGGAIKNTEAFF. In DNA, the CDR3 is TGTGCCAGCAGCTCTGGGGGGGCCATAAAGAACACTGAAGCTTTCTTT.

There are a few counts of this clone. The genes are TRBV4-3 and TRBJ1-5, with D possibly TRBD1 on 6 matching bases. Per the germline V gene, CDR1 is LGHNA and CDR2 is YSLEER. Trimming took 1 base from V and 3 from J, leaving 10 bases between them. This CDR3 has 15 residues. The CDR3 nucleotides are TGCGCCAGCAGCCAAGGGACAGCACTCAATCAGCCCCAGCATTTT. It translates to CASSQGTALNQPQHF.

V gene TRBV5-1 combines with J gene TRBJ1-4; D might be TRBD1 (5 bases). Trimming took 0 bases from V and 5 from J, leaving 5 bases between them. Germline V gene data show CDR1 as SGHRS and CDR2 as YFSETQ. This CDR3 contains 13 residues. CDR3 in DNA: TGCGCCAGCAGCTTGGGACAGAATGAAAAACTGTTTTTT. Translated: CASSLGQNEKLFF.

J is TRBJ2-3 and V is TRBV10-3; D remains ambiguous. V gave up 0 bases and J gave up 5 bases, with 3 bases separating them. This CDR3 contains 12 residues. CDR1 and CDR2 from the germline V gene are ENHRY and SYGVKD. This CDR3 reads CAISESGDTQYF. CDR3 sequence (DNA): TGTGCCATCAGTGAGTCCGGAGATACGCAGTATTTT.

The chain joins TRBV19 to TRBJ2-3, with D perhaps matching TRBD2 (6 bases). Per germline, CDR1 LNHDA and CDR2 SQIVND (reference sequence). V shed 5 bases and J shed 2 bases, with 17 bases lying between them. The length of the CDR3 is 16 residues. This CDR3 reads CASSSPRDSPTDTQYF. The CDR3 DNA sequence: TGTGCCAGTAGTTCCCCCCGGGACTCCCCCACAGATACGCAGTATTTT. The full variable domain, with the rest looked up from reference TRBV19 and TRBJ2-3, is DGGITQSPKYLFRKEGQNVTLSCEQNLNHDAMYWYRQDPGQGLRLIYYSQIVNDFQKGDIAEGYSVSREKKESFPLTVTSAQKNPTAFYLCASSSPRDSPTDTQYFGPGTRLTVL.

The rearrangement joins TRBV9 to TRBJ2-3; D is unresolved. CDR3 length equals 11 residues. The V end was cut by 6 bases, the J end by 6 bases, with 8 bases between. Germline V gene sequence: CDR1 SGDLS, CDR2 YYNGEE. The CDR3 region has the DNA TGTGCCAGCACCGACGGGGATACGCAGTATTTT. Amino acid sequence: CASTDGDTQYF.

This clone was seen a few times. The V and J genes are TRBV5-6 and TRBJ2-7; TRBD2 aligns across 12 bases. Per the germline V gene, CDR1 is SGHDT and CDR2 is YYEEEE. The CDR3 runs to 18 residues. After removal of 3 bases from V and 3 bases from J, the junction contained 13 bases not matched to a gene. The CDR3 bases are TGTGCCAGCAGCTCAAGACCGCTAGCGGGAGGGCCGAACTACGAGCAGTACTTC. It translates to CASSSRPLAGGPNYEQYF.

The CDR3 sequence is CASSLGRGRNSPLHF. CDR3 bases: TGTGCCAGCAGCTTAGGCAGGGGAAGGAATTCACCCCTCCACTTT. This chain uses TRBV7-6 with TRBJ1-6; TRBD1 is a possible D gene (6 bases). This CDR3 region has 15 residues. Germline V lookup: CDR1 SGHVS, CDR2 FNYEAQ. V lost 1 base and J lost 7, with 11 bases in between. Complete variable domain (other parts from reference TRBV7-6 and TRBJ1-6): GAGVSQSPRYKVTKRGQDVALRCDPISGHVSLYWYRQALGQGPEFLTYFNYEAQQDKSGLPNDRFSAERPEGSISTLTIQRTEQRDSAMYRCASSLGRGRNSPLHFGNGTRLTVT.

This clone was counted only a few times. This rearrangement joins TRBV10-3 to TRBJ2-5, with no clear D. The germline CDR1 and CDR2 sequences are ENHRY and SYGVKD. V lost 4 bases, J lost 2 bases, and 8 bases lay in between. The CDR3 is 13 residues long. The CDR3 here is CAISAGGQETQYF. CDR3 DNA: TGTGCCATCAGTGCTGGCGGTCAAGAGACCCAGTACTTC.

The V and J genes are TRBV6-5 and TRBJ1-2; 7 bases map to TRBD1. The CDR3 loop spans 12 amino acids. Germline values: CDR1 MNHEY, CDR2 SVGAGI. V was clipped by 2 bases and J by 8 bases; unmatched bases: 2. CDR3 in amino acids: CASSYPTGGYTF. DNA of the CDR3: TGTGCCAGCAGTTACCCGACAGGGGGCTACACCTTC.

This clone came up a few times. V and J are TRBV19 and TRBJ1-1, with D possibly being TRBD1 (6 bases). CDR3 length equals 13 residues. CDR1 is LNHDA, CDR2 SQIVND, per germline (reference sequence). The V end was cut by 5 bases, the J end by 6 bases, with 13 bases between. The CDR3 loop reads CASSATGSAEAFF. Written as DNA, the CDR3 is TGTGCCAGTAGTGCTACAGGGAGTGCTGAAGCTTTCTTT.

CDR3 bases: TGTGCCAGCAGTTTATTGGCGGGAGGAATTTACGAGCAGTACTTC. Protein: CASSLLAGGIYEQYF. The chain employs TRBV27 and TRBJ2-7; 8 nucleotides match TRBD2. J lost 4 bases, V lost 1 base, and 6 bases had no gene match. The CDR3 is made up of 15 amino acids. Germline lookup yields CDR1 MNHEY and CDR2 SMNVEV (reference sequence).

This chain joins TRBV6-1 and TRBJ2-7; 8 bases agree with TRBD1. There are 14 residues in the CDR3. The V and J ends lost 6 bases and 2 bases, in that order; junction bases with no gene match: 6. Germline CDR1 and CDR2: MNHNS and SASEGT. The CDR3: CASSRDRNPYEQYF. CDR3 bases: TGTGCCAGCAGCCGGGACAGGAACCCCTACGAGCAGTACTTC.

The rearrangement links TRBV4-3 to TRBJ1-4; 7 bases are a match to TRBD1. The length of the CDR3 is 16 residues. Germline CDR1 and CDR2: LGHNA and YSLEER. Trimming at V came to 0 bases and at J to 7 bases, leaving 8 bases not matched to a gene. CDR3: CASSQEGAGGTEKLFF. The CDR3, as DNA: TGCGCCAGCAGCCAAGAGGGGGCAGGGGGTACTGAAAAACTGTTTTTT.

The chain is built from TRBV2 and TRBJ2-1, with a weak D call TRBD2 (5 bases). The V and J ends lost 7 bases and 0 bases respectively, with 10 bases between them. Looked up from germline, CDR1 is SNHLY and CDR2 is FYNNEI. The CDR3 covers 14 residues. The CDR3 region has the DNA TGTGCCAGCAAATCTAGCAACTCCTACAATGAGCAGTTCTTC. It translates to CASKSSNSYNEQFF.

The J gene is TRBJ2-1, the V gene TRBV5-1; TRBD2 matches at 8 bases. This CDR3 has 15 amino acids. V was clipped by 4 bases and J by 6 bases; unmatched bases: 9. Germline CDR1 SGHRS, CDR2 YFSETQ. CDR3 sequence: CASSQVSGRLNEQFF. The CDR3 region has the DNA TGCGCCAGCAGCCAAGTCAGCGGGAGACTCAATGAGCAGTTCTTC.

The V gene is TRBV5-6, the J gene TRBJ2-7; possibly TRBD2 for D (5 bases). V lost 1 base to trimming and J lost 3 bases, with 8 bases between them. CDR1 is SGHDT and CDR2 is YYEEEE in the germline V gene. This CDR3 contains 13 residues. The CDR3 DNA follows: TGTGCCAGCAGCTTGTTGGCGGGCTACGAGCAGTACTTC. As protein: CASSLLAGYEQYF.

The chain combines TRBV6-1 with TRBJ2-1, with 10 bases that match TRBD2. Germline values: CDR1 MNHNS, CDR2 SASEGT. The CDR3 runs to 15 residues. J gave up 7 bases and V 8 bases, and 11 bases lay outside the gene matches. The CDR3 DNA sequence: TGTGCCAGCGCCAGAGTAGCGGGAGGAATAAATGAGCAGTTCTTC. Translation gives CASARVAGGINEQFF.

The chain combines TRBV7-3 with TRBJ1-1; the D gene is possibly TRBD1 (5 bases). The CDR3 is 14 amino acids. The germline V gene has CDR1 SGHTA and CDR2 FQGTGA. V gave up 1 base and J gave up 1 base, with 7 bases separating them. The CDR3 DNA is TGTGCCAGCAGCTTAATGGGGCGGAACACTGAAGCTTTCTTT. Its translation: CASSLMGRNTEAFF. Variable domain in full (rest from reference TRBV7-3 and TRBJ1-1): GAGVSQTPSNKVTEKGKYVELRCDPISGHTALYWYRQSLGQGPEFLIYFQGTGAADDSGLPNDRFFAVRPEGSVSTLKIQRTERGDSAVYLCASSLMGRNTEAFFGQGTRLTVV.